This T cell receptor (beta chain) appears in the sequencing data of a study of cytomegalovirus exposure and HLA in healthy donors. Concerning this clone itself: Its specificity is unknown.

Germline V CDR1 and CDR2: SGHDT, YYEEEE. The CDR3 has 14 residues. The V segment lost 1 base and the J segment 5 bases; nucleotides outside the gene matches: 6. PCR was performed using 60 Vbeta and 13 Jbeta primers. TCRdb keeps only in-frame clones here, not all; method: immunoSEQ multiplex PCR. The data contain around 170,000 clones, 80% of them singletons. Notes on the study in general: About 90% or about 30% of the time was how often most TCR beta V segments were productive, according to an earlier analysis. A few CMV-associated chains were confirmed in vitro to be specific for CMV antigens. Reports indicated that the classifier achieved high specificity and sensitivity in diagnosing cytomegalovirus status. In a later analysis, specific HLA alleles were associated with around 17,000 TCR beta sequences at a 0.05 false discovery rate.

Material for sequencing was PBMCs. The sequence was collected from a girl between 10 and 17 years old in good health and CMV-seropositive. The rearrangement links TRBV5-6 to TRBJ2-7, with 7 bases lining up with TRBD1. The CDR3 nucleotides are TGTGCCAGCAGCTTGCCGGGACAGAAGAACGAGCAGTACTTC. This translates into CASSLPGQKNEQYF.